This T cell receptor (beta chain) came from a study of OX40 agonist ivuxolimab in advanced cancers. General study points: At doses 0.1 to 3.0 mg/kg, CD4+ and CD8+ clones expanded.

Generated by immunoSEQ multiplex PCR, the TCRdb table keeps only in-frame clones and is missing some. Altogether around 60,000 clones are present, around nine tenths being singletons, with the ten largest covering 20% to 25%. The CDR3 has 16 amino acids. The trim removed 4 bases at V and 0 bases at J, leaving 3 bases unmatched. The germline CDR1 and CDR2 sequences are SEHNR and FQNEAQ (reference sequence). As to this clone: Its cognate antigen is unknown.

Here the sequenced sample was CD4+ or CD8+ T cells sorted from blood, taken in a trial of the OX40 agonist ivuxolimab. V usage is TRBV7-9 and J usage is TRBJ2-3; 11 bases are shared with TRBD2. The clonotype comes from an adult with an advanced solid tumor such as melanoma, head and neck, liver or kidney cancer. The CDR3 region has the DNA TGTGCCAGCAGCTCGGGACTAGCGGCAAGCACAGATACGCAGTATTTT. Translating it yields CASSSGLAASTDTQYF. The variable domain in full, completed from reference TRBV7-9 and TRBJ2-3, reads DTGVSQNPRHKITKRGQNVTFRCDPISEHNRLYWYRQTLGQGPEFLTYFQNEAQLEKSRLLSDRFSAERPKGSFSTLEIQRTEQGDSAMYLCASSSGLAASTDTQYFGPGTRLTVL.